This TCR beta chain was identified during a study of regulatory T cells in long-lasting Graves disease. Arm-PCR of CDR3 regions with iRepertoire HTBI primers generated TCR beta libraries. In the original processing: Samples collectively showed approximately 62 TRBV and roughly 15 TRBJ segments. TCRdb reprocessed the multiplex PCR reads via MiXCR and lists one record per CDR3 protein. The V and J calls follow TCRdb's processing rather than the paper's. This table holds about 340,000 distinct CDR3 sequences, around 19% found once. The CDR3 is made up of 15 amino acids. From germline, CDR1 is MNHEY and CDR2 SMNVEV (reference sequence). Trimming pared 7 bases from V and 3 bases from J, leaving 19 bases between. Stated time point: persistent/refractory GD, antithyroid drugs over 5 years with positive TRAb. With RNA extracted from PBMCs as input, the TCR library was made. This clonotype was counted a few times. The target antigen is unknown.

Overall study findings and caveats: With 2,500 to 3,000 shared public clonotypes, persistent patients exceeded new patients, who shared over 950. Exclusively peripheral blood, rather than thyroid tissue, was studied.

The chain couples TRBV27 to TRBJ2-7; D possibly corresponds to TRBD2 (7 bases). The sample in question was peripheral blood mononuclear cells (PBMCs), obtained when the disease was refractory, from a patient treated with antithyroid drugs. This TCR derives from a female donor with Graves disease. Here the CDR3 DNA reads TGTGCCAGCAAGAGGGGGGGGGGGCCTGACTACGAGCAGTACTTC. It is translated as CASKRGGGPDYEQYF.